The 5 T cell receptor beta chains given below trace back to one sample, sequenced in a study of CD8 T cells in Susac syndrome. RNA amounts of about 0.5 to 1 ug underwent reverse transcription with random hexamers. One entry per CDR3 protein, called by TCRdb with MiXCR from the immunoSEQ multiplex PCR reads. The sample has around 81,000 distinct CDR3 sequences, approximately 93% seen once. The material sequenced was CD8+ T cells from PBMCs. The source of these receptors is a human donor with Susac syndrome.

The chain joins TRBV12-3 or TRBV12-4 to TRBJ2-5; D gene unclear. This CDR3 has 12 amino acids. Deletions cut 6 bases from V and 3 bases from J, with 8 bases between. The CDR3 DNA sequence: TGTGCCAGCAGCCTGTTTAAAGAGACCCAGTACTTC. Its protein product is CASSLFKETQYF.

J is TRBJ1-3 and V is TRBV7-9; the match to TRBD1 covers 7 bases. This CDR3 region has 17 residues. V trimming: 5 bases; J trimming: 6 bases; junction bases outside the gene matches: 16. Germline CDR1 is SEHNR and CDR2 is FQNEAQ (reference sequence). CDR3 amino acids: CASSPPTIDRDLNTIYF. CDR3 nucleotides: TGTGCCAGCAGCCCTCCTACCATCGACAGGGACCTAAACACCATATATTTT.

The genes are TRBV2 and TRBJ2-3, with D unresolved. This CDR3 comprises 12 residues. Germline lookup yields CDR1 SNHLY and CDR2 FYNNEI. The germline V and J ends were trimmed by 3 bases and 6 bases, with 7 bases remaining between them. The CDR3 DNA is TGTGCCAGCAGTGACACAGACGATACGCAGTATTTT. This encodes CASSDTDDTQYF.

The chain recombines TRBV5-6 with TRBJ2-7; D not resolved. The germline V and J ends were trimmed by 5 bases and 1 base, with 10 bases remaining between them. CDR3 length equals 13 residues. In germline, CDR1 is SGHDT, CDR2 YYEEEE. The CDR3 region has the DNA TGTGCCAGCAGTCCTGCGGAGTCCTACGAGCAGTACTTC. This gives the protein CASSPAESYEQYF.

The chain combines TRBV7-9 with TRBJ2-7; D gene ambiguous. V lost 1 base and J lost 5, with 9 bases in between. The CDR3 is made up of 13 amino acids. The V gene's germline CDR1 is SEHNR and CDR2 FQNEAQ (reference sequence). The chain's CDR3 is CASSLDSQDEQYF. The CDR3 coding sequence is TGTGCCAGCAGCTTAGACAGCCAAGACGAGCAGTACTTC.